This entry describes one T cell receptor (beta chain). Its antigen is currently unknown. The sample comes from a study of T cells in Graves' hyperthyroidism and ophthalmopathy. Findings and limits, study-wide: Most expanded thyroid clonotypes above 0.001 recurred in blood. From stable hyperthyroidism, ophthalmopathy was set apart by a 13 V-J model.

Exclusion followed for patients with uncontrolled infection, other autoimmune disease, pregnancy or lactation. Regions amplified from RNA transcripts were the TCR beta CDR3 regions. First-round RT-PCR targeting the TCR CDR3 was performed with the HTBI primer set. Via MiXCR, TCRdb re-called the multiplex PCR reads, giving one row per CDR3 protein. The sample lists over 500,000 distinct CDR3 sequences, over 45% occurring once. CDR1 and CDR2 from the germline V gene are LGHDT and YNNKEL (reference sequence). Trimming shortened V by 4 bases and J by 2 bases, and 20 bases separated the two germline ends. This CDR3 has 17 amino acids.

The TCR comes from an adult woman with Graves' disease, either hyperthyroidism or ophthalmopathy (not recorded which). The sequencing sample was made of peripheral blood or thyroid tissue (not recorded which). The gene calls are TRBV3-1 and TRBJ1-1; D is possibly TRBD1 (5 bases). In DNA, the CDR3 is TGTGCCAGCAGCCCCCGGGCTGGGCAGGGCGTCAACACTGAAGCTTTCTTT. Its translation is CASSPRAGQGVNTEAFF.